One and the same sample provided the 10 T cell receptor beta chains below, sequenced in a study of PD-1 blockade in classical Hodgkin lymphoma. The sample's time point: cycle 4 day 1 (C4D1), after about 6 weeks of nivolumab. Patients all relapsed after autologous stem cell transplantation, and there was variation in brentuximab vedotin exposure. Measured with immunoSEQ multiplex PCR; TCRdb has only the in-frame clones, and not every one. The sample contains around 100,000 clones, 90% of which appear only once. The starting material was peripheral blood mononuclear cells (PBMCs), obtained before the fourth cycle of nivolumab. These receptors originate from a human donor with classical Hodgkin lymphoma.

The chain links TRBV6-1 to TRBJ2-7; maybe TRBD1 (6 bases). The CDR3 runs 15 residues. Germline V gives CDR1 MNHNS, CDR2 SASEGT. Trimming took 6 bases from V and 3 from J, leaving 18 bases between them. This CDR3 is CASRAVGAGIYEQYF. DNA for the CDR3: TGTGCCAGCAGGGCCGTGGGGGCCGGTATCTACGAGCAGTACTTC.

This sequence joins TRBV7-6 and TRBJ2-2; 8 nucleotides line up with TRBD1. Looked up from germline, CDR1 is SGHVS and CDR2 is FNYEAQ. This CDR3 contains 18 residues. Trimming at V came to 1 base and at J to 5 bases, leaving 12 bases not matched to a gene. The CDR3 reads CASSLVGQGSLGTGELFF. Here the CDR3 DNA reads TGTGCCAGCAGCTTAGTAGGACAGGGAAGCTTGGGAACCGGGGAGCTGTTTTTT.

The chain combines TRBV6-1 with TRBJ2-6, with unresolved D. Germline V gives CDR1 MNHNS, CDR2 SASEGT. The V end lost 2 bases, the J end lost 0 bases, and 8 bases lay between the germline ends. This CDR3 has 16 amino acids. The CDR3 loop reads CASSEYDYSGANVLTF. Here the CDR3 DNA reads TGTGCCAGCAGTGAATATGATTACTCTGGGGCCAACGTCCTGACTTTC.

The chain combines TRBV18 with TRBJ1-5, with D uncertain. This CDR3 spans 17 amino acids. The ends were cut back, 2 bases at V and 0 bases at J, with 14 bases in the middle. Germline V gene sequence: CDR1 KGHSH, CDR2 LQKENI. The CDR3 DNA reads as TGTGCCAGCTCACCAGTGAGCCAGCTTTATAGCAATCAGCCCCAGCATTTT. This encodes CASSPVSQLYSNQPQHF.

J is TRBJ1-3 and V is TRBV30, with D possibly matching TRBD1 (6 bases). The germline CDR1 and CDR2 sequences are GTSNPN and SVGIG (reference sequence). This CDR3 contains 13 residues. Trimming cost V 7 bases and J 6 bases, with 16 bases left between them. This CDR3 is CASRGGWENTIYF. For the CDR3, the DNA is TGTGCCTCCCGCGGGGGCTGGGAAAACACCATATATTTT.

The chain carries TRBV9 and TRBJ2-1, with TRBD2 matching over 10 bases. J was trimmed by 10 bases and V by 0 bases; bases with no gene match: 22. Per germline, CDR1 SGDLS and CDR2 YYNGEE. This CDR3 has 20 amino acids. The CDR3 sequence is CASSVGGLAGEPRRMMEQFF. DNA for the CDR3: TGTGCCAGCAGCGTAGGAGGCCTAGCGGGGGAGCCCAGGCGGATGATGGAGCAGTTCTTC. Complete variable domain (other parts from reference TRBV9 and TRBJ2-1): DSGVTQTPKHLITATGQRVTLRCSPRSGDLSVYWYQQSLDQGLQFLIQYYNGEERAKGNILERFSAQQFPDLHSELNLSSLELGDSALYFCASSVGGLAGEPRRMMEQFFGPGTRLTVL.

The V and J genes are TRBV27 and TRBJ1-5; 9 bases agree with TRBD1. This CDR3 comprises 17 residues. The trim removed 5 bases at V and 2 bases at J, leaving 10 bases unmatched. CDR1 is MNHEY, CDR2 SMNVEV, per germline (reference sequence). This CDR3 reads CASSGIQGAPGNQPQHF. The CDR3 bases are TGTGCCAGCAGTGGGATACAGGGGGCGCCGGGCAATCAGCCCCAGCATTTT.

The chain recombines TRBV28 with TRBJ2-7, with 7 bases fitting TRBD2. This CDR3 has 15 amino acids. V lost 5 bases and J lost 0; bases outside the gene matches: 7. Per the germline V gene, CDR1 is MDHEN and CDR2 is SYDVKM. CDR3 DNA: TGTGCCAGCAGTAATAGCGGGTTTAGCTCCTACGAGCAGTACTTC. It translates to CASSNSGFSSYEQYF.

The chain is built from TRBV7-9 and TRBJ2-1; D unresolved. The CDR3 is 12 amino acids. The V and J ends lost 5 bases and 7 bases respectively, with 9 bases between them. The germline gives CDR1 SEHNR, CDR2 FQNEAQ (reference sequence). CDR3: CASSLPWNEQFF. The CDR3, as DNA: TGTGCCAGCAGCCTCCCGTGGAATGAGCAGTTCTTC.

The CDR3 loop is CASSASGWDNSPLHF. The CDR3 nucleotides read TGTGCCAGCAGCGCCTCAGGGTGGGATAATTCACCCCTCCACTTT. V gene TRBV28 combines with J gene TRBJ1-6; D is perhaps TRBD1 (5 bases). Germline V lookup: CDR1 MDHEN, CDR2 SYDVKM. With 6 bases removed from V and 5 bases from J, the gap between germline ends came to 14 bases. The CDR3 is 15 residues long.